The T cell receptor beta chain under discussion was sequenced for a study of somatic mutations in cytotoxic T cells in rheumatoid arthritis. The table came from immunoSEQ multiplex PCR; TCRdb's copy has only in-frame clones and leaves some out. The table records under 2,500 clones, about 85% of them present only once. Notes on this clone: Its antigen is not known.

Study-wide results and caveats: Among 60 or so patients, fewer than ten showed a largest CD8+ clone that surpassed 20% of CD8+ cells.

Source material: CD8+ T cells sorted from blood. This sequence was found in a woman between 65 and 79 years old with rheumatoid arthritis.

CDR3 sequence reads: CASSFGGTGDNEQFF. The CDR3 coding sequence is TGCGCCAGCAGTTTTGGCGGGACAGGGGACAATGAGCAGTTCTTC. This sequence joins TRBV5-1 and TRBJ2-1, with 10 bases matching TRBD1. Germline V gives CDR1 SGHRS, CDR2 YFSETQ. CDR3 size: 15 residues. The ends lost 5 bases at V and 5 bases at J; junction bases unmatched: 7.